This T cell receptor beta chain came from a study of T cell repertoires in cytomegalovirus infection. Looking at the study overall: Carrying CMV and the relevant HLA type showed in public TCR beta signatures. Study results and caveats: Within the response measured ex vivo, HLA-C-restricted CMV-specific TCR beta clonotypes were dominant.

TCRdb redid the calling of the reads with MiXCR, one entry per CDR3 protein. The table has 500,000 or so distinct CDR3 sequences, more than 15% seen once. This clonotype showed up just a few times. Its antigen is not known. This TCR was recovered from a human donor in good health (CMV status not recorded). Some clones in this sample may be carry-over from other donors' samples. Input material: CD8+ T cells from PBMCs.

CDR3 region: CASSPPDSTNTGELFF. Here the CDR3 DNA reads TGTGCCAGCAGTCCCCCCGACAGTACGAACACCGGGGAGCTGTTTTTT. V is TRBV27 and J is TRBJ2-2; D is possibly TRBD1 (5 bases). The CDR3 runs to 16 residues. Germline-derived CDR1 and CDR2 are MNHEY and SMNVEV (reference sequence). The V end lost 5 bases, the J end lost 0 bases, and 13 bases lay between the germline ends.